The clone carrying this T cell receptor (beta chain) was detected once. CDR3 size: 14 residues. In germline, CDR1 is SGHRS, CDR2 YFSETQ. Trimming cost V 5 bases and J 8 bases; bases outside gene matches: 6. This record comes from a study of blood T cell repertoires in COVID-19. Study at large: The origin of the acute and convalescent COVID-19 samples was the United States, Italy and Spain. PBMCs, B-cell-depleted T cells, or T cells were the source of the cDNA or gDNA that made up the material.

The authors' processing: Quantification of nucleated cells was approximated via reference gene primer amplification. Profiled with immunoSEQ multiplex PCR; TCRdb holds only in-frame clones, not every one. V, J and clone size reflect that table, while D and trimming were determined from the DNA. The sample carries 100,000 to 120,000 clones, roughly 88% recorded once. The source is a human donor in a cohort sampled during active COVID-19. Specimen: peripheral blood. The rearrangement joins TRBV5-1 to TRBJ2-1, with TRBD1 matching 11 bases. In DNA form, the CDR3 reads TGCGCCAGCAGTAAGGGGACAGGGGGTGATGAGCAGTTCTTC. Residues: CASSKGTGGDEQFF.